The rows below give T cell receptor beta chains drawn from one sample of a study of T cell changes during pregnancy in multiple sclerosis. Here immunoSEQ multiplex PCR was the method, and the copy in TCRdb shows in-frame clones only, minus some. Of 40,000 to 50,000 clones listed, approximately 90% were seen once; the top ten hold approximately 0.39%. Material: CD4+ T cells from peripheral blood mononuclear cells, obtained in the second trimester of pregnancy. The receptors come from a female donor in good health, enrolled as a control in a pregnancy study. Each CDR3 is given with its conserved first and last residue. The D gene is left open where the match is weak. Some rows have no size entry. The others give once, few or many, or a class for an expanded clone.

J | D | size | V | CDR3 | DNA
TRBJ1-2 | TRBD1 | NA | TRBV18 | CASSPRQGSDYGYTF | TGTGCCAGCTCACCACGACAGGGGAGCGACTATGGCTACACCTTC
TRBJ2-1 | TRBD2 | NA | TRBV11-3 | CASSPRGTSMEQFF | TGTGCCAGCAGCCCCCGGGGGACTAGCATGGAGCAGTTCTTC
TRBJ2-1 | TRBD1 | NA | TRBV5-1 | CASSLGVQGETEQFF | TGCGCCAGCAGCTTGGGGGTACAGGGGGAGACTGAGCAGTTCTTC
TRBJ2-1 | TRBD1 | NA | TRBV18 | CASSLMDREAAEQFF | TGTGCCAGCTCACTCATGGACAGGGAGGCCGCTGAGCAGTTCTTC
TRBJ1-5 | TRBD1 | NA | TRBV11-2 | CASSSFAGQGSNQPQHF | TGTGCCAGCAGCTCCTTCGCGGGACAGGGGAGCAATCAGCCCCAGCATTTT
TRBJ1-2 | TRBD1 | NA | TRBV11-3 | CASSPNRDRGIYGYTF | TGTGCCAGCAGCCCAAACCGGGACAGGGGTATCTATGGCTACACCTTC
TRBJ2-5 | NA | NA | TRBV5-1 | CASSAMNGGQKETQYF | TGCGCCAGCAGCGCGATGAACGGGGGTCAGAAAGAGACCCAGTACTTC
TRBJ1-2 | NA | NA | TRBV6-6 | CAITISGGNDYGYTF | TGTGCCATCACCATCTCTGGGGGCAACGACTATGGCTACACCTTC
TRBJ1-6 | TRBD1 | NA | TRBV19 | CASSRQGLNSPLHF | TGTGCCAGTAGCCGACAGGGTCTAAACTCACCCCTCCACTTT
TRBJ1-3 | NA | NA | TRBV7-9 | CASSAIGDKLYSDGNTIYF | TGTGCCAGCAGCGCTATAGGGGATAAGTTATATTCAGATGGAAACACCATATATTTT
TRBJ1-1 | NA | once | TRBV7-6 | CASSSRILAAVDPLNTEAFF | TGTGCCAGCAGCTCACGGATTTTGGCTGCGGTTGACCCTTTGAACACTGAAGCTTTCTTT
TRBJ2-7 | NA | NA | TRBV7-2 | CASHTRGQASGYEQYF | TGTGCCAGCCATACCAGGGGCCAGGCCTCTGGCTACGAGCAGTACTTC
TRBJ1-2 | TRBD1 | NA | TRBV19 | CASSIGGTGRGGYTF | TGTGCCAGTAGTATAGGCGGGACAGGGAGGGGTGGCTACACCTTC
TRBJ2-7 | TRBD2 | NA | TRBV30 | CAWRAQLAGSYEQYF | TGTGCCTGGAGGGCACAACTAGCGGGGAGCTACGAGCAGTACTTC
TRBJ2-5 | NA | NA | TRBV9 | CASSVSPQGIQETQYF | TGTGCCAGCAGCGTATCCCCACAGGGCATCCAAGAGACCCAGTACTTC
TRBJ2-5 | TRBD1 | NA | TRBV6-6 | CASSRGQGETQYF | TGTGCCAGCAGCCGCGGACAGGGGGAGACCCAGTACTTC
TRBJ1-1 | NA | once | TRBV5-6 | CASSLTLDRVTSTEAFF | TGTGCCAGCAGCTTAACCCTCGACAGAGTGACTTCCACTGAAGCTTTCTTT
TRBJ1-6 | TRBD1 | NA | TRBV7-3 | CASSQQGQNNSPLHF | TGTGCCAGCAGCCAACAGGGGCAGAATAATTCACCCCTCCACTTT
TRBJ2-3 | TRBD1 | NA | TRBV19 | CASSDRGTTDTQYF | TGTGCCAGTAGTGACAGGGGAACCACAGATACGCAGTATTTT
TRBJ1-2 | NA | NA | TRBV5-8 | CASSFDRLFYTF | TGTGCCAGCAGCTTTGACAGGTTGTTCTACACCTTC
TRBJ1-6 | NA | NA | TRBV18 | CASSPNQDSYNSPLHF | TGTGCCAGCTCACCGAATCAGGACAGCTATAATTCACCCCTCCACTTT
TRBJ2-2 | TRBD1 | NA | TRBV5-1 | CASSLSQGATGELFF | TGCGCCAGCAGCTTGTCCCAGGGGGCGACCGGGGAGCTGTTTTTT
TRBJ1-1 | NA | NA | TRBV4-2 | CASSQVTASGVTEAFF | TGTGCCAGCAGCCAAGTTACGGCCTCGGGGGTGACTGAAGCTTTCTTT
TRBJ1-1 | NA | few | TRBV25-1 | CASKGPGNTEAFF | TGTGCCAGCAAAGGCCCAGGGAACACTGAAGCTTTCTTT
TRBJ2-7 | NA | NA | TRBV7-2 | CASSLGGTSYEQYF | TGTGCCAGCAGCTTAGGGGGGACTTCCTACGAGCAGTACTTC
TRBJ1-2 | TRBD1 | NA | TRBV7-2 | CASSPIDRGSYGYTF | TGTGCCAGCAGCCCCATAGACAGGGGGAGCTATGGCTACACCTTC
TRBJ2-3 | TRBD2 | NA | TRBV9 | CASSVGGGDTDTQYF | TGTGCCAGCAGCGTAGGCGGGGGAGACACAGATACGCAGTATTTT
TRBJ2-7 | NA | NA | TRBV18 | CASSPYKDNYEQYF | TGTGCCAGCTCACCATACAAGGACAACTACGAGCAGTACTTC
TRBJ2-1 | TRBD2 | NA | TRBV9 | CASSVGLAEIYNEQFF | TGTGCCAGCAGCGTAGGACTAGCGGAGATATACAATGAGCAGTTCTTC
TRBJ1-2 | NA | NA | TRBV30 | CAWNEALRYTF | TGTGCCTGGAATGAGGCGCTCCGGTACACCTTC
TRBJ2-1 | TRBD2 | NA | TRBV7-2 | CASSLEGLAGVQQFF | TGTGCCAGCAGCCTGGAAGGACTAGCGGGGGTTCAGCAGTTCTTC
TRBJ1-1 | NA | NA | TRBV2 | CASSPGPSTETEAFF | TGTGCCAGCAGCCCTGGACCATCGACAGAGACTGAAGCTTTCTTT
TRBJ1-2 | NA | NA | TRBV19 | CASRGGFGYTF | TGTGCCTCGAGGGGGGGTTTTGGCTACACCTTC
TRBJ1-3 | TRBD1 | NA | TRBV6-5 | CASSSRPGQGGNTIYF | TGTGCCAGCAGTTCCAGACCGGGACAGGGAGGAAACACCATATATTTT
TRBJ1-5 | NA | NA | TRBV7-8 | CASSLGGLNQPQHF | TGTGCCAGCAGCTTGGGGGGTCTAAATCAGCCCCAGCATTTT
TRBJ1-2 | TRBD1 | once | TRBV19 | CASSTTMGQGHGYTF | TGTGCCAGTAGTACGACTATGGGACAGGGCCATGGCTACACCTTC
TRBJ1-1 | TRBD1 | NA | TRBV18 | CASSGTGDTEAFF | TGTGCCAGCTCCGGGACAGGGGACACTGAAGCTTTCTTT
TRBJ2-2 | TRBD2 | NA | TRBV10-3 | CAISVRAGGVSTGELFF | TGTGCCATCAGTGTTCGAGCGGGGGGTGTCAGCACCGGGGAGCTGTTTTTT
TRBJ2-3 | NA | once | TRBV11-2 | CASSPLGRGGMDTQYF | TGTGCCAGCAGCCCCCTTGGTAGGGGGGGAATGGATACGCAGTATTTT
TRBJ1-2 | TRBD1 | once | TRBV11-2 | CASSKSQGNYGYTF | TGTGCCAGCAGCAAGTCACAGGGGAACTATGGCTACACCTTC
TRBJ1-1 | TRBD1 | NA | TRBV18 | CASSPTGASEAFF | TGTGCCAGCTCACCCACAGGGGCATCTGAAGCTTTCTTT
TRBJ2-3 | NA | NA | TRBV15 | CATSREGWEVALRDTQYF | TGTGCCACCAGCAGAGAGGGATGGGAGGTCGCCCTTCGGGATACGCAGTATTTT
TRBJ2-5 | TRBD2 | NA | TRBV11-3 | CASSLVNGLAGVEETQYF | TGTGCCAGCAGCTTAGTTAACGGACTAGCGGGGGTTGAAGAGACCCAGTACTTC
TRBJ2-3 | TRBD2 | NA | TRBV4-1 | CASTVLAGATDTQYF | TGCGCCAGCACGGTACTAGCGGGGGCCACAGATACGCAGTATTTT
TRBJ2-1 | TRBD2 | NA | TRBV7-2 | CASSPQLQRGGYNEQFF | TGTGCCAGCAGCCCCCAACTCCAGCGGGGGGGCTACAATGAGCAGTTCTTC
TRBJ2-6 | NA | few | TRBV18 | CASSLDWVSGANVLTF | TGTGCCAGCTCCCTAGATTGGGTCTCTGGGGCCAACGTCCTGACTTTC
TRBJ2-1 | TRBD2 | NA | TRBV5-1 | CASSPRTSGGNEQFF | TGCGCCAGCAGCCCCCGGACTAGCGGGGGAAATGAGCAGTTCTTC
TRBJ2-5 | NA | NA | TRBV7-2 | CASSLPRRGREETQYF | TGTGCCAGCAGCTTACCTAGGAGGGGCAGGGAAGAGACCCAGTACTTC
TRBJ1-1 | TRBD1 | NA | TRBV18 | CASSLGGQGENTEAFF | TGTGCCAGCTCACTGGGGGGACAGGGAGAGAACACTGAAGCTTTCTTT
TRBJ1-1 | NA | NA | TRBV4-3 | CASSQEEGSEAFF | TGCGCCAGCAGCCAAGAGGAGGGGTCTGAAGCTTTCTTT
TRBJ1-2 | TRBD1 | NA | TRBV6-5 | CASSRTDRVGGYTF | TGTGCCAGCAGCCGGACGGACAGGGTGGGTGGCTACACCTTC
TRBJ1-1 | NA | NA | TRBV11-3 | CASSLGQITEAFF | TGTGCCAGCAGCTTAGGACAGATCACTGAAGCTTTCTTT
TRBJ2-7 | TRBD1 | NA | TRBV11-2 | CASSSDRFSYEQYF | TGTGCCAGCAGCTCGGACAGGTTCTCCTACGAGCAGTACTTC